Below, one T cell receptor (beta chain) is given with its context. This clonotype has a count of ten or more. Its antigen target is currently unknown. No quality values exist for individual bases; no much larger clone is one base distant. TCR libraries were built from roughly 400 ng RNA with the Immunoverse kit, using molecular barcoded adaptors covering alpha/delta and beta/gamma chains. TCR library preparation used the same RNA that went into transcriptome sequencing. TCR libraries were sequenced on an Illumina HiSeq 4000 with 2 x 150 cycles. Per the authors' processing: MiXCR aligned TCR reads to human V, D, J and C references and assembled the aligned reads into CDR3 clonotypes, with quality filtering and error correction included. Clonotype counts and gene usage diversity were analyzed with the tcR package in R. For inspection of raw mapping reads, RNA-seq reads were mapped by STAR aligner version 2.5.3a onto GRCh37 of the human genome. To test how sequencing depth affected the clonotypes detected, IR-seq fastq files were randomly downsampled with Seqtk 1.3. The raw public data were reprocessed by TCRdb itself: fastp quality trimming at Q25, MiXCR clonotype calling, in-frame beta chains only. CDR3 protein duplicates are merged, each entry listing the most common genes and DNA. TCRdb assigned the V and J calls; the authors' analysis was not used. The sample table holds about 48,000 distinct CDR3 sequences, of which around a fifth were seen once. The ten largest account for roughly 14% of the sample.

CDR1 is given as MNHNY and CDR2 as SVGAGI, both from the germline V gene (reference sequence). Trimming takes 6 bases from V and 5 bases from J, and the germline ends sit 18 bases apart. The CDR3 runs 15 amino acids, cysteine and phenylalanine included. The only DNA kept is the CDR3, 45 bases in frame from the first base. These data are taken from a study of read filtering for tumor transcriptome and immune sequencing (TCRdb year 2020). About the study as a whole: The cohort had 17 male and 11 to 15 female patients with a mean age of around 69 years, ranging from about 40 to 85. By revised international staging, fewer than ten patients were R-ISS I, over 15 were R-ISS II and over five were R-ISS III. After DNase treatment, whole-transcriptome libraries were prepared with the TruSeq RNA Access Library Prep Kit. Per sample, about 4.05 to 11 million TCR-region mapped reads were obtained with IR-seq, compared with only roughly 80 to 1273 with RNA-seq. TCR repertoires obtained by targeted immune repertoire sequencing and by bulk whole-transcriptome sequencing performed on the same bone marrow samples were compared. A main aim was a read-filtering strategy for immune repertoire data, specifically whether clonotypes supported by a single read should be removed. General study outcomes and caveats: When single-read clonotypes were removed, the proportions of shared clonotypes in IR-seq and RNA-seq correlated more strongly. Clonotypes were captured by IR-seq at much higher depth and more reliably than by RNA-seq, and smaller IR-seq throughput was sufficient for identification of most shared clonotypes. In IR-seq, around 80% of clonotypes but 3% to 4% of total reads were represented by single-read clonotypes, whereas in RNA-seq, less than 75% of clonotypes and approximately 45% of reads were represented by single-read clonotypes. The sorted CD138-negative fraction was a mixed bone marrow immune population, not purified T cells.

Bone marrow was sampled from every patient at the time of active disease. Ficoll-Hypaque density gradient centrifugation was used to isolate bone marrow mononuclear cells. Myeloma plasma cells were removed and CD138-negative cells were obtained by negative selection following labeling with CD138 magnetic microbeads on a MACS separator. Flow cytometry with CD138 antibodies on an Attune NxT was used to check how pure the isolated cells were. Total RNA was extracted with TRIzol reagent and quantified with a NanoDrop spectrophotometer. Paired RNA-seq and IR-seq were performed on the CD138-negative bone marrow sample of each patient.

Sample: a population of CD138-negative cells sorted from bone marrow. The sample's cell subset or site label is to be understood as: bone marrow mononuclear cells depleted of CD138+ plasma/myeloma cells by negative magnetic selection. The rearranged chain carries TRBV6-6 and TRBJ2-3, with TRBD1 perhaps the D gene, on 6 matching bases. The sequence derives from a donor aged 40 or older with multiple myeloma. This receptor carries the CDR3 CASSPGQAFGDTQYF. The DNA sequence is as follows: TGTGCCAGCAGCCCGGGACAAGCATTTGGAGATACGCAGTATTTT.